The 22 T cell receptor beta chains presented below share a single source sample, sequenced in a study of T-cell reconstitution after alpha-beta-depleted transplantation in children. During its preparation, the TCRbeta library received unique molecular identifiers. Via MiXCR, TCRdb re-called the PCR reads, giving one row per CDR3 protein. Among about 370,000 distinct CDR3 sequences listed, about a fifth were seen once. Sequencing was performed on PBMCs from the stem cell graft donor, taken from the stem cell graft. The receptors were gathered from a human donor who donated a stem cell graft to a child with acute myeloid leukemia.

The chain is built from TRBV18 and TRBJ2-7, with 13 nucleotides matching TRBD2. Looked up from germline, CDR1 is KGHSH and CDR2 is LQKENI. The CDR3 spans 17 residues. V dropped 3 bases and J dropped 0; count of bases not matched to a gene: 5. The CDR3 reads CASSPRTSGGDSYEQYF. Written as DNA, the CDR3 is TGTGCCAGCTCACCGAGGACTAGCGGGGGAGACTCCTACGAGCAGTACTTC. Complete variable domain (other parts from reference TRBV18 and TRBJ2-7): NAGVMQNPRHLVRRRGQEARLRCSPMKGHSHVYWYRQLPEEGLKFMVYLQKENIIDESGMPKERFSAEFPKEGPSILRIQQVVRGDSAAYFCASSPRTSGGDSYEQYFGPGTRLTVT.

V is TRBV5-1 and J is TRBJ1-5; 7 bases map to TRBD1. Germline CDR1 and CDR2: SGHRS and YFSETQ. The CDR3 has 15 amino acids. The junction had 9 bases not matched to a gene; V was cut back by 5 bases and J by 4 bases. The CDR3 spells CASSPGGGENQPQHF. DNA for the CDR3: TGCGCCAGCAGTCCAGGGGGGGGAGAAAATCAGCCCCAGCATTTT. Full variable domain (outside the CDR3, taken from reference TRBV5-1 and TRBJ1-5): KAGVTQTPRYLIKTRGQQVTLSCSPISGHRSVSWYQQTPGQGLQFLFEYFSETQRNKGNFPGRFSGRQFSNSRSEMNVSTLELGDSALYLCASSPGGGENQPQHFGDGTRLSIL.

This clonotype was seen ten or more times. The chain employs TRBV15 and TRBJ1-5; the match to TRBD1 covers 12 bases. This CDR3 spans 16 amino acids. CDR1 is LNHNV, CDR2 YYDKDF, per germline (reference sequence). The V gene end was trimmed by 6 bases and the J gene end by 7 bases; junction bases not matched to a gene: 10. The CDR3 spells CATRTAGTGGEQPQHF. In DNA form, the CDR3 reads TGTGCCACCAGGACCGCCGGGACAGGGGGCGAGCAGCCCCAGCATTTT.

In its sample, this clonotype was seen a few times. CDR3 residues: CASSQKLSGSGNEQFF. The CDR3 DNA reads TGTGCCAGCAGCCAAAAACTTAGCGGGAGCGGGAATGAGCAGTTCTTC. The genes are TRBV4-2 and TRBJ2-1, with 9 nucleotides matching TRBD2. The J segment lost 7 bases and the V segment lost 2 bases, leaving 9 bases of the junction unmatched. The CDR3 consists of 16 residues. CDR1 LGHNA and CDR2 YNFKEQ come from the germline V gene.

J is TRBJ2-5 and V is TRBV21-1; no check of the table's D call, TRBD1, against the DNA was made. TRBV21-1 is noted as a pseudogene. The CDR3 has 15 amino acids. The CDR3 loop reads CASRPRDRRRETQYF. The CDR3 nucleotides are TGTGCCAGCCGACCCCGGGACAGACGTCGAGAGACCCAGTACTTC.

This clonotype was counted between two and nine times. The chain uses TRBV25-1 and TRBJ2-2; 14 positions agree with TRBD2. This CDR3 comprises 16 residues. The V gene's germline CDR1 is MGHDK and CDR2 SYGVNS. The J segment lost 5 bases and the V segment lost 6 bases, leaving 5 bases of the junction unmatched. The DNA for the CDR3 is TGTGCCAGCAGCCCGGGACTAGCGGGAGAAACCGGGGAGCTGTTTTTT. Encoded protein: CASSPGLAGETGELFF.

A few counts support this clonotype. The chain couples TRBV5-4 to TRBJ2-5; TRBD2 aligns across 7 bases. The trim removed 4 bases at V and 4 bases at J, leaving 7 bases unmatched. From germline, CDR1 is SGHNT and CDR2 YYREEE (reference sequence). This CDR3 spans 14 amino acids. CDR3 residues: CASSPFGGGETQYF. The CDR3 nucleotides are TGTGCCAGCAGCCCGTTTGGGGGGGGAGAGACCCAGTACTTC.

The genes are TRBV10-3 and TRBJ2-2; no firm D call. The CDR3 consists of 13 residues. V lost 9 bases and J 0 bases, leaving 8 bases between the germline ends. CDR1 is ENHRY, CDR2 SYGVKD, per germline. The CDR3 spells CAIGPSNTGELFF. CDR3 coding DNA: TGTGCCATAGGCCCCTCGAACACCGGGGAGCTGTTTTTT.

The chain joins TRBV5-1 to TRBJ2-1, with 9 bases fitting TRBD1. From germline, CDR1 is SGHRS and CDR2 YFSETQ. The CDR3 has 14 amino acids. Trimming took 3 bases from V and 10 from J; bases not matched to a gene: 8. The CDR3 spells CASSWTDRGREQFF. The CDR3 DNA is TGCGCCAGCAGCTGGACGGACAGGGGAAGAGAGCAGTTCTTC.

The sample holds a few counts of this clonotype. The CDR3 DNA follows: TGCATGACGGGACTAGCGGGCACAGATACGCAGTATTTT. Protein product: CMTGLAGTDTQYF. This chain links TRBV20-1 with TRBJ2-3; 11 bases match TRBD2. The CDR3 is made up of 13 amino acids. Per germline, CDR1 DFQATT and CDR2 SNEGSKA (reference sequence).

The V and J genes are TRBV4-2 and TRBJ2-1; weak D call: TRBD2 (5 bases). Per germline, CDR1 LGHNA and CDR2 YNFKEQ. The V gene lost 3 bases and the J gene lost 8 bases, with 14 bases spanning the gap. The CDR3 has 14 residues. The chain's CDR3 is CASSQESGPHEQFF. As DNA, the CDR3 is TGTGCCAGCAGCCAGGAAAGCGGCCCTCATGAGCAGTTCTTC.

This clonotype has ten or more counts. The chain uses TRBV20-1 and TRBJ2-5, with 9 bases that match TRBD1. The CDR3 length is 14 residues. CDR1 and CDR2 (germline): DFQATT, SNEGSKA (reference sequence). Germline trimming cut 5 bases from V and 2 bases from J; bases unmatched to any gene: 6. This CDR3 reads CSAEDRGYQETQYF. The CDR3 DNA reads TGCAGTGCTGAGGACAGGGGATATCAAGAGACCCAGTACTTC.

This clonotype was observed a handful of times. This chain uses TRBV12-3 or TRBV12-4 with TRBJ2-1; TRBD1 aligns across 11 bases. Trimming removed 6 bases from V and 15 bases from J; junction bases left unmatched: 7. The CDR3 sequence is 12 residues long. In nucleotides, the CDR3 is TGTGCCAGCAGCTTACAGGGGACAGGGGGGTTCTTC. This sequence encodes CASSLQGTGGFF.

The rearrangement uses TRBV11-2 and TRBJ2-1, with 13 nucleotides matching TRBD2. The germline V gene has CDR1 SGHAT and CDR2 FQNNGV. V lost 6 bases to trimming and J lost 0 bases; unmatched junction nucleotides: 5. This CDR3 contains 17 residues. CDR3: CASRTTSGGASYNEQFF. The DNA of the CDR3 is TGTGCCAGCAGAACCACTAGCGGGGGGGCCTCCTACAATGAGCAGTTCTTC.

This clonotype was seen more than once but under ten times. The chain links TRBV5-1 to TRBJ2-1; 14 bases are shared with TRBD2. Trimming at V came to 7 bases and at J to 9 bases, leaving 9 bases not matched to a gene. From germline, CDR1 is SGHRS and CDR2 YFSETQ. This CDR3 region has 15 residues. As DNA, the CDR3 is TGCGCCAGCGTAGGGACTAGCGGGAGTAGGGGTGAGCAGTTCTTC. This gives the protein CASVGTSGSRGEQFF.

V and J are TRBV4-3 and TRBJ2-7; TRBD2 might be the D (5 bases). Deletions cut 7 bases from V and 2 bases from J, with 9 bases between. The CDR3 is 12 residues long. From germline, CDR1 is LGHNA and CDR2 YSLEER. The CDR3 DNA reads as TGCGCCAGCACGGGATGGGCCTACGAGCAGTACTTC. Translation: CASTGWAYEQYF.

This clonotype was observed at least ten times. The chain links TRBV20-1 to TRBJ2-7; D is perhaps TRBD1 or TRBD2 (6 bases each). CDR3 length: 13 residues. V was clipped by 0 bases and J by 6 bases, with 12 bases between them. The germline V gene encodes CDR1 DFQATT and CDR2 SNEGSKA (reference sequence). The CDR3 is CSARERGLGEQYF. The CDR3 bases are TGCAGTGCTAGAGAACGGGGGCTGGGCGAGCAGTACTTC.

This clonotype has a count of ten or more. The rearrangement joins TRBV29-1 to TRBJ2-5, with D hard to call. CDR1 and CDR2 from the germline V gene are SQVTM and ANQGSEA. This CDR3 is 12 amino acids long. V shed 4 bases and J shed 2 bases, with 8 bases lying between them. In DNA form, the CDR3 reads TGCAGCGTTGTAGGTATTCAAGAGACCCAGTACTTC. This gives the protein CSVVGIQETQYF.

The chain joins TRBV20-1 to TRBJ2-1, with no clear D. The germline CDR1 and CDR2 sequences are DFQATT and SNEGSKA (reference sequence). The V end was cut by 6 bases, the J end by 0 bases, with 12 bases between. The CDR3 runs to 14 residues. The chain's CDR3 is CSAPTLSSYNEQFF. The CDR3 DNA reads TGCAGTGCCCCGACCCTTAGCTCCTACAATGAGCAGTTCTTC.

This clonotype was observed many times. V is TRBV12-3 or TRBV12-4 and J is TRBJ2-1; 12 bases map to TRBD2. V lost 5 bases and J lost 2; bases outside the gene matches: 1. This CDR3 comprises 15 residues. CDR3 protein: CASSASGRAYNEQFF. DNA of the CDR3: TGTGCCAGCAGTGCTAGCGGGAGGGCCTACAATGAGCAGTTCTTC.

This clonotype was picked up many times. The genes are TRBV27 and TRBJ2-5; TRBD1 agrees at 10 bases. Trimming cost V 8 bases and J 9 bases; bases outside gene matches: 6. This CDR3 comprises 12 residues. CDR1 is MNHEY, CDR2 SMNVEV, per germline (reference sequence). The CDR3 DNA follows: TGTGCCAGCCAGACAGGGGGCATGGCCCAGTACTTC. It translates to CASQTGGMAQYF.

The chain combines TRBV20-1 with TRBJ2-1, with D tentatively TRBD2 (6 bases). The CDR3 length is 17 residues. Looked up from germline, CDR1 is DFQATT and CDR2 is SNEGSKA (reference sequence). The V gene lost 0 bases and the J gene lost 2 bases, with 17 bases spanning the gap. CDR3 protein: CSARDRVWGVTYNEQFF. The CDR3 DNA reads as TGCAGTGCTAGAGATCGGGTTTGGGGGGTAACCTACAATGAGCAGTTCTTC.